This passage covers 3 T cell receptor beta chains from one sample sequenced in a study of PD-L1 blockade in urothelial cancer. Indicated time point: pretreatment peripheral blood. Assay: immunoSEQ multiplex PCR; the TCRdb copy retains only in-frame clones and omits some. The sample contains fewer than 95,000 clones, around 84% of which appear only once. Specimen: PBMCs, collected around atezolizumab (anti-PD-L1) treatment. These receptors came from a man aged 60-69 years with urothelial cancer.

The chain uses TRBV11-2 and TRBJ2-6; D is uncertain. This CDR3 spans 14 amino acids. Trimming removed 4 bases from V and 1 base from J, with 5 bases in between. Germline assignment: CDR1 SGHAT and CDR2 FQNNGV. This CDR3 is CASSYPSGANVLTF. In DNA form, the CDR3 reads TGTGCCAGCAGCTATCCATCTGGGGCCAACGTCCTGACTTTC.

The chain links TRBV4-3 to TRBJ2-5, with D perhaps TRBD1 (7 bases). The V end was cut by 0 bases, the J end by 9 bases, with 11 bases between. The CDR3 sequence is 13 residues long. Germline V gene lookup returns CDR1 LGHNA and CDR2 YSLEER. As DNA, the CDR3 is TGCGCCAGCAGCCAAGACAGGGGGGTCTCCCAGTACTTC. This codes for CASSQDRGVSQYF.

V gene TRBV19 combines with J gene TRBJ2-7, with D maybe TRBD1 (6 bases). The CDR3 totals 14 residues. Germline V gene sequence: CDR1 LNHDA, CDR2 SQIVND (reference sequence). V was pared by 5 bases and J by 3 bases, with 14 bases between. The chain's CDR3 is CASSLQGNFYEQYF. CDR3 DNA sequence: TGTGCCAGTAGTCTCCAGGGGAATTTCTACGAGCAGTACTTC.